This TCR beta chain is from a study of beta chain features in type 1 diabetes. Whole-study results and caveats: For cells with high TCR expression, cDNA sequencing could yield over-representation. For patients, the naive, central memory and Treg TCRB repertoires appeared more alike than for healthy donors. Researchers report that Type 1 diabetes patients had moderately but significantly shorter TCRB CDR3s across all four CD4+ subsets.

The authors reverse transcribed all of the isolated RNA, so sequencing captured expressed TCRB transcripts. Repertoires were generated with immunoSEQ multiplex PCR, while TCRdb's copy carries only in-frame clones and drops some. The data show over 100,000 clones, about a sixth seen once. This CDR3 is built from 16 residues. The germline V gene encodes CDR1 LGHNA and CDR2 YSLEER. J gave up 7 bases and V 0 bases, and 10 bases lay outside the gene matches. To note about this clone: The antigen remains unidentified.

V and J are TRBV4-3 and TRBJ1-2; 8 bases agree with TRBD1. This clonotype was sampled from a man under 40 with type 1 diabetes. The sample comprised central memory CD4+ T cells from blood. CDR3: CASSQEGAGGASGYTF. As DNA, the CDR3 is TGCGCCAGCAGCCAAGAAGGTGCAGGGGGCGCGAGTGGCTACACCTTC.